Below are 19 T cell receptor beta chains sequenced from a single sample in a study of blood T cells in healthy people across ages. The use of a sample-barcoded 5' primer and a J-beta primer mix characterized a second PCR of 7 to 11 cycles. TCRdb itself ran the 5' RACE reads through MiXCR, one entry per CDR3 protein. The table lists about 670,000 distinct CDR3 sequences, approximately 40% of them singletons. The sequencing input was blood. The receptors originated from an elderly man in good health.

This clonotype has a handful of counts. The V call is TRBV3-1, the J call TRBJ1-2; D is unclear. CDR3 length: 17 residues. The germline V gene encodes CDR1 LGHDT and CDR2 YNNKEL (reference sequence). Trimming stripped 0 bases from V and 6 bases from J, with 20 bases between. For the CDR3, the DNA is TGTGCCAGCAGCCAAGAGGTTATGGACCGCGAGTATAATGGCTACACCTTC. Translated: CASSQEVMDREYNGYTF. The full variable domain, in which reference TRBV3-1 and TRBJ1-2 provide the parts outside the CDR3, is DTAVSQTPKYLVTQMGNDKSIKCEQNLGHDTMYWYKQDSKKFLKIMFSYNNKELIINETVPNRFSPKSPDKAHLNLHINSLELGDSAVYFCASSQEVMDREYNGYTFGSGTRLTVV.

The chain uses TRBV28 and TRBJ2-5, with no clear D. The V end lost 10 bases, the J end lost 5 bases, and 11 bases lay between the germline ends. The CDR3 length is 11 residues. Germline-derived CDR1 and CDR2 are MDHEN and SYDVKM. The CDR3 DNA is TGTGCCACCAGCCGGCGGGAGACCCAGTACTTC. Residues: CATSRRETQYF. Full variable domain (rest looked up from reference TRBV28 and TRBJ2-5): DVKVTQSSRYLVKRTGEKVFLECVQDMDHENMFWYRQDPGLGLRLIYFSYDVKMKEKGDIPEGYSVSREKKERFSLILESASTNQTSMYLCATSRRETQYFGPGTRLLVL.

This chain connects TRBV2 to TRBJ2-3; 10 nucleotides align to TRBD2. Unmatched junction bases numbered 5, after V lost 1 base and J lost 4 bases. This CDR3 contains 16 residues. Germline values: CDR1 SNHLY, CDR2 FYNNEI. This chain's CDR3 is CASSEGSGGFADTQYF. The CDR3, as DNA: TGTGCCAGCAGTGAAGGTAGCGGGGGGTTTGCAGATACGCAGTATTTT.

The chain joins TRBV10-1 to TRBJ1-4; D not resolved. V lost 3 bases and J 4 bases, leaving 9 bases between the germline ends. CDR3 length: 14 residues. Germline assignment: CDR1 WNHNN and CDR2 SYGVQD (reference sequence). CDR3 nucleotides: TGCGCCAGCAGTGAAGGAACAGTTAATGAAAAACTGTTTTTT. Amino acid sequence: CASSEGTVNEKLFF.

CDR3 region: CASSPQGQGGYTF. The DNA for the CDR3 is TGTGCCAGCTCCCCACAGGGGCAGGGTGGCTACACCTTC. V usage is TRBV2 and J usage is TRBJ1-2; 7 nucleotides agree with TRBD1. The V and J ends lost 8 bases and 7 bases, in that order; junction bases with no gene match: 10. Germline values: CDR1 SNHLY, CDR2 FYNNEI. This CDR3 is 13 amino acids long.

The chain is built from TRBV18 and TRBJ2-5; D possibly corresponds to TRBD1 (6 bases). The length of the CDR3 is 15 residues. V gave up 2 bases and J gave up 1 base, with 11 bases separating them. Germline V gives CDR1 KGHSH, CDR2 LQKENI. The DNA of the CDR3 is TGTGCCAGCTCACCAAACGTCAGGGGCCAAGAGACCCAGTACTTC. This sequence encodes CASSPNVRGQETQYF.

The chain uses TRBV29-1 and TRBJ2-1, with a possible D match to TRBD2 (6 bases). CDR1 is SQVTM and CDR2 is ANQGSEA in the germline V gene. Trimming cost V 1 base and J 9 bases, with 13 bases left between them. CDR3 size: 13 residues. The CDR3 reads CSVEVGGLGEQFF. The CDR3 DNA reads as TGCAGCGTTGAAGTTGGAGGGCTGGGTGAGCAGTTCTTC.

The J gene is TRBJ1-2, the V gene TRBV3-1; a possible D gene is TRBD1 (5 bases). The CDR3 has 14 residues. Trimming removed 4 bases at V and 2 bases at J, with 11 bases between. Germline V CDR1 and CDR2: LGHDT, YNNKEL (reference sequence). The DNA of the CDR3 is TGTGCCAGCAGCCTCCGGGACGGCAACTATGGCTACACCTTC. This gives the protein CASSLRDGNYGYTF.

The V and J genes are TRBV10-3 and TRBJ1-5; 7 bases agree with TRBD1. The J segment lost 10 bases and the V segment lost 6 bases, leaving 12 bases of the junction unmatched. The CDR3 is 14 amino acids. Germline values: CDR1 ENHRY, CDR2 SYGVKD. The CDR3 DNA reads TGTGCCATCAGCCGACAGGGTGGGACGGAACCCCAGCATTTT. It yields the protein CAISRQGGTEPQHF.

The CDR3 here is CASSSIETRNEKLFF. The CDR3 region has the DNA TGTGCCAGCAGTTCCATCGAAACCAGAAATGAAAAACTGTTTTTT. V gene TRBV28 combines with J gene TRBJ1-4; no definite D call. Germline-derived CDR1 and CDR2 are MDHEN and SYDVKM. The CDR3 runs 15 residues. Between the trimmed V and J ends, which lost 4 bases and 5 bases, there was a span of 14 bases. Using reference TRBV28 and TRBJ1-4 for the parts outside the CDR3, the full variable domain is DVKVTQSSRYLVKRTGEKVFLECVQDMDHENMFWYRQDPGLGLRLIYFSYDVKMKEKGDIPEGYSVSREKKERFSLILESASTNQTSMYLCASSSIETRNEKLFFGSGTQLSVL.

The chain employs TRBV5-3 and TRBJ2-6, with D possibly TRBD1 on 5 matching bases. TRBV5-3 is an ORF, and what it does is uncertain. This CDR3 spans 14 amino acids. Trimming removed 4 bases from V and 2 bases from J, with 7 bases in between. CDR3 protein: CARSPTAGANVLTF. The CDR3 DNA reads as TGTGCCAGAAGCCCGACAGCTGGGGCCAACGTCCTGACTTTC.

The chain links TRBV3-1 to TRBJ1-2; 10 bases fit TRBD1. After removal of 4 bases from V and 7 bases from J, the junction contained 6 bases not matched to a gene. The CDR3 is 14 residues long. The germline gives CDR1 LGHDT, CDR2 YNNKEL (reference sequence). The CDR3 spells CASSPGQGEGGYTF. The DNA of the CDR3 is TGTGCCAGCAGCCCCGGACAGGGGGAGGGTGGCTACACCTTC.

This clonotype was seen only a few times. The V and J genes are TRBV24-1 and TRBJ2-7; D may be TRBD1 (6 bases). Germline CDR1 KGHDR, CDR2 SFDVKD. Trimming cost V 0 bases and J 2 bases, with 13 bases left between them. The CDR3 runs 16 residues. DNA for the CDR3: TGTGCCACCAGTGATTTGTTTATCGACAGGACCTACGAGCAGTACTTC. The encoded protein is CATSDLFIDRTYEQYF.

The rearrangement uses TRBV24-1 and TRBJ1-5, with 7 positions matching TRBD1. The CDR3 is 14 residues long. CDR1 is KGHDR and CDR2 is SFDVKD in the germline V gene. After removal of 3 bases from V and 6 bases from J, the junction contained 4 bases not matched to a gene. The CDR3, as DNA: TGTGCCACCAGTGATCCGACAGGGTCTCAGCCCCAGCATTTT. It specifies CATSDPTGSQPQHF.

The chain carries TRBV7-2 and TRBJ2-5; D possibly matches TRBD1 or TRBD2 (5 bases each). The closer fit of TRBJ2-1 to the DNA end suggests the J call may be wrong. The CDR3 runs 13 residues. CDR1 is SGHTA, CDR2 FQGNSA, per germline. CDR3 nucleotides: TGTGCCAGCAGCCGGGACCCCCAAGAGACCCAGTTCTTC. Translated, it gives CASSRDPQETQFF.

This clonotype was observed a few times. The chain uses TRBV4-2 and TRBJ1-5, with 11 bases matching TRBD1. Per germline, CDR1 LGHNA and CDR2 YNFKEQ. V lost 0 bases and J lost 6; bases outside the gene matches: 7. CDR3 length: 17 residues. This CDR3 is CASSQEFGQGASQPQHF. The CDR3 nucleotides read TGTGCCAGCAGCCAAGAGTTTGGACAGGGGGCAAGTCAGCCCCAGCATTTT.

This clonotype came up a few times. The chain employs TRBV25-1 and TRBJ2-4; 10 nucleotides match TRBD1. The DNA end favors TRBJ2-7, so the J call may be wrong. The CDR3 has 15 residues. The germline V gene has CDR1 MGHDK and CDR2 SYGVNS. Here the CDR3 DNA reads TGTGCCAGCAGTGGGGCCGGGACAGGGGCTCACGAGCAGTACTTC. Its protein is CASSGAGTGAHEQYF.

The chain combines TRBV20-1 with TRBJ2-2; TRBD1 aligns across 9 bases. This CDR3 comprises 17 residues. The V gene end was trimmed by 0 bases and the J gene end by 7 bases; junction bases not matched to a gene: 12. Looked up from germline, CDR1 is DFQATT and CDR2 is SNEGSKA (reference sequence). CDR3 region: CSARDLTGTGLDGELFF. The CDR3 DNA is TGCAGTGCTAGAGACCTTACCGGGACAGGGCTCGACGGGGAGCTGTTTTTT.

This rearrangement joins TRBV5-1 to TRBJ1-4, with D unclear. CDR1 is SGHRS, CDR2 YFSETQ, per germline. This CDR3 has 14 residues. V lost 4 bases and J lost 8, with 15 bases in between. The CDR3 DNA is TGCGCCAGCAGCCCCGGGTCTGGACGGGAAAAACTGTTTTTT. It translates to CASSPGSGREKLFF.